One sample yielded the 11 T cell receptor beta chains listed below, sequenced in a study of blood T cell repertoires in COVID-19. Profiled with immunoSEQ multiplex PCR; TCRdb holds only in-frame clones, not every one. This sample has about 260,000 clones, with just under 90% found just once. The specimen was peripheral blood. The source of these receptors is a woman aged 35 to 49 with acute or convalescent COVID-19.

This chain links TRBV6-5 with TRBJ1-2; 9 nucleotides match TRBD1. J lost 0 bases, V lost 6 bases, and 5 bases had no gene match. The CDR3 sequence is 15 residues long. The germline V gene encodes CDR1 MNHEY and CDR2 SVGAGI. Written as DNA, the CDR3 is TGTGCCAGCAGGACAGGGGGACCAACTAACTATGGCTACACCTTC. It encodes CASRTGGPTNYGYTF.

The chain links TRBV4-1 to TRBJ1-3; 9 bases align to TRBD1. The CDR3 spans 17 residues. The V gene end was trimmed by 0 bases and the J gene end by 3 bases; junction bases not matched to a gene: 6. Germline CDR1 is MGHRA and CDR2 is YSYEKL. The DNA for the CDR3 is TGCGCCAGCAGCCAAGAACGACGGGGACAGGGTGGAAACACCATATATTTT. Its protein product is CASSQERRGQGGNTIYF.

This chain connects TRBV24-1 to TRBJ2-2; tentatively, D is TRBD1 (5 bases). V lost 6 bases and J 5 bases, leaving 12 bases between the germline ends. Germline CDR1 is KGHDR and CDR2 is SFDVKD. CDR3 length: 14 residues. Here the CDR3 DNA reads TGTGCCACCAGTAGGCAGGGCGGAACCGGGGAGCTGTTTTTT. It translates to CATSRQGGTGELFF.

The chain employs TRBV11-1 and TRBJ2-3; 10 bases map to TRBD2. Germline-derived CDR1 and CDR2 are SGHAT and FQDESV (reference sequence). Trimming at V came to 5 bases and at J to 5 bases, leaving 10 bases not matched to a gene. The CDR3 is made up of 16 amino acids. The CDR3 DNA sequence: TGTGCCAGCAGCCAACAGGCACTAGCGGGGCGAGATACGCAGTATTTT. This sequence encodes CASSQQALAGRDTQYF. Using reference TRBV11-1 and TRBJ2-3 for the parts outside the CDR3, the full variable domain is EAEVAQSPRYKITEKSQAVAFWCDPISGHATLYWYRQILGQGPELLVQFQDESVVDDSQLPKDRFSAERLKGVDSTLKIQPAELGDSAMYLCASSQQALAGRDTQYFGPGTRLTVL.

The chain is built from TRBV2 and TRBJ1-4; TRBD1 aligns across 7 bases. J gave up 8 bases and V 5 bases, and 8 bases lay outside the gene matches. This CDR3 contains 14 residues. Per the germline V gene, CDR1 is SNHLY and CDR2 is FYNNEI. The CDR3 sequence is CASSQPGTAEKLFF. As DNA, the CDR3 is TGTGCCAGCAGTCAGCCGGGGACAGCCGAAAAACTGTTTTTT.

Here the CDR3 DNA reads TGTGCCAGCACCCGGGGGGTGGGCTATGGCTACACCTTC. It encodes CASTRGVGYGYTF. The chain is built from TRBV27 and TRBJ1-2; weak D call: TRBD1 (5 bases). The germline CDR1 and CDR2 sequences are MNHEY and SMNVEV (reference sequence). V was clipped by 7 bases and J by 4 bases, with 13 bases between them. This CDR3 region has 13 residues.

The chain carries TRBV5-8 and TRBJ1-1; 7 bases are a match to TRBD1. This CDR3 has 17 amino acids. V lost 7 bases, J lost 7 bases, and 22 bases stayed unmatched. Germline loops: CDR1 SGHTS, CDR2 YDEGEE. CDR3 in amino acids: CASLGLEGARVYFEAFF. The CDR3 DNA reads TGTGCCAGCCTGGGGTTGGAGGGGGCGCGGGTTTATTTTGAAGCTTTCTTT.

This chain links TRBV3-1 (or the pseudogene TRBV3-2) with TRBJ2-5; TRBD2 is a possible D gene (5 bases). Germline assignment: CDR1 LGHDT and CDR2 YNNKEL (reference sequence). There are 16 residues in the CDR3. V lost 0 bases and J lost 10, with 21 bases in between. CDR3 nucleotides: TGTGCCAGCAGCCAAGATGTAGGGCTAGCCCCAGGATACCAGTACTTC. Protein product: CASSQDVGLAPGYQYF.

The chain couples TRBV5-1 to TRBJ2-3; D is possibly TRBD1 (6 bases). The CDR3 has 15 amino acids. From germline, CDR1 is SGHRS and CDR2 YFSETQ. V dropped 4 bases and J dropped 4 bases, with 16 bases sitting between them. The CDR3: CASSVRGTLSDTQYF. CDR3 bases: TGCGCCAGCAGCGTGAGGGGGACCTTATCAGATACGCAGTATTTT.

The chain links TRBV7-2 to TRBJ2-1; TRBD2 matches at 7 bases. The ends lost 2 bases at V and 0 bases at J; junction bases unmatched: 4. The CDR3 contains 16 residues. The germline V gene encodes CDR1 SGHTA and CDR2 FQGNSA. This CDR3 is CASSLQRGSSYNEQFF. The CDR3 DNA is TGTGCCAGCAGCTTACAGCGGGGAAGCTCCTACAATGAGCAGTTCTTC.

The rearrangement joins TRBV5-8 to TRBJ2-5; weak D call: TRBD1 (5 bases). Trimming took off 4 bases at V and 7 bases at J, with 14 bases between the two ends. Germline CDR1 and CDR2: SGHTS and YDEGEE. The CDR3 is made up of 13 amino acids. CDR3 in DNA: TGTGCCAGCAGCGCCGGACAAAGGGGGACCCAGTACTTC. This encodes CASSAGQRGTQYF.